This T cell receptor beta chain was captured in a study of STAT5B mutations in CD4+ large granular lymphocyte leukemia. The CDR3 loop spans 14 amino acids. V was cut by 3 bases and J by 6 bases, with 14 bases left in between. Germline CDR1 and CDR2: SGHVS and FQNEAQ. Points on this clone: Its cognate antigen is unknown. The sample holds other DNA sequences that translate to the same CDR3.

Study-level results: Without HLA matching, higher CD4+ than CD8+ T-LGLL clonality could reflect small sample size. TRBV06-family usage was enriched in top patient clones (8/27) versus controls (2/35). No patients shared main leukemic clonotypes, though roughly 25% appeared at low frequency elsewhere.

Per the authors' pipeline: Productive clonotypes were detectable down to 2.59 x 10-5 frequency. Produced via immunoSEQ multiplex PCR; TCRdb's table is partial and in-frame only. Clonal size and the V and J genes are those of that table, whereas D and trimming came from the DNA. Among approximately 30,000 clones listed, approximately 79% were seen once. Sequencing used CD4+ T cells from blood buffy coats. The sequence was collected from a human donor in good health. The chain links TRBV7-8 to TRBJ1-2; a weak D match, TRBD1 (5 bases). The CDR3 DNA sequence: TGTGCCAGCAGCTTCTCTGTTCAGGGAAATGGCTACACCTTC. Residues: CASSFSVQGNGYTF.